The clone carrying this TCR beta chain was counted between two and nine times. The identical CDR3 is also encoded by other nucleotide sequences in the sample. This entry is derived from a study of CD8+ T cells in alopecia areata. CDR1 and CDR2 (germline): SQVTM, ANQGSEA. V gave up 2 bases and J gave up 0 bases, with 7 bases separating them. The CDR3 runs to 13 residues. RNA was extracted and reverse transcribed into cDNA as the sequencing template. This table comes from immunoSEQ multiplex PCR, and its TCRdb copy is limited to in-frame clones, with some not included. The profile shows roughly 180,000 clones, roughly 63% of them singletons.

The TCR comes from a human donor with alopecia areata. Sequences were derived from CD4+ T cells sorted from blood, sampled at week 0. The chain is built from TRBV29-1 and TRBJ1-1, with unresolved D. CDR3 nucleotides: TGCAGCGTTGAAAGGCGGTTGAACACTGAAGCTTTCTTT. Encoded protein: CSVERRLNTEAFF.